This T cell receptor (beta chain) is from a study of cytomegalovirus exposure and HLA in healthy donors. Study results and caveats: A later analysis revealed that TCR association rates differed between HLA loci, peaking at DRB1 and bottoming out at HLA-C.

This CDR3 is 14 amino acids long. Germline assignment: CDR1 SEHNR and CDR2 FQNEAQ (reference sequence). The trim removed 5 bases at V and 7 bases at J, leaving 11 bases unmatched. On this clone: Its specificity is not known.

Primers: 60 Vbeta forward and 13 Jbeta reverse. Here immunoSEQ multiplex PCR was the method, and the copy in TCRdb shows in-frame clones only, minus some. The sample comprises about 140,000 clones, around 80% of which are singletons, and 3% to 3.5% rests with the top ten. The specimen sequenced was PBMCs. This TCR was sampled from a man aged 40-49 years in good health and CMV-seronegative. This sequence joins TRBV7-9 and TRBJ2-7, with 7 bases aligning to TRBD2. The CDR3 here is CASSPTTSLLEQYF. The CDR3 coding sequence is TGTGCCAGCAGCCCCACGACTAGCCTGCTGGAGCAGTACTTC.